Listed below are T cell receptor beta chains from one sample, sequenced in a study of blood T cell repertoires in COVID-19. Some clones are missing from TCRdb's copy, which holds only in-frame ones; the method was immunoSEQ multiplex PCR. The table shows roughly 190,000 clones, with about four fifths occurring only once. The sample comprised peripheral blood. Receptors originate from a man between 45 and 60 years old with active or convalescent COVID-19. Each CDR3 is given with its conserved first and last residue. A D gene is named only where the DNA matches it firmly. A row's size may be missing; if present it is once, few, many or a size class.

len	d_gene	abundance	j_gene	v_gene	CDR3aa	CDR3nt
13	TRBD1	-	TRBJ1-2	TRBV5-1	CASSRTGDYGYTF	TGCGCCAGCAGCAGGACAGGGGACTATGGCTACACCTTC
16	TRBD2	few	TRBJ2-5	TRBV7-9	CASSSRLAGNQETQYF	TGTGCCAGCAGCTCGAGACTAGCGGGGAACCAAGAGACCCAGTACTTC
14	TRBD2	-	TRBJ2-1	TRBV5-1	CASRPTSGSGEQFF	TGCGCCAGCCGGCCGACTAGCGGGAGTGGTGAGCAGTTCTTC
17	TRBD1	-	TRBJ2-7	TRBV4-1	CASSQLLRGTGALEQYF	TGCGCCAGCAGCCAACTATTGAGAGGGACAGGGGCCCTCGAGCAGTACTTC
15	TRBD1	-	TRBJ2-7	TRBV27	CASSSGQGAVYEQYF	TGTGCCAGCAGTTCGGGACAGGGGGCTGTCTACGAGCAGTACTTC
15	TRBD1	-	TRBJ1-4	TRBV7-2	CASSLEQGPYEKLFF	TGTGCCAGCAGCTTAGAACAGGGGCCCTACGAAAAACTGTTTTTT
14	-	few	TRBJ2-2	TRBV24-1	CATSPQGGTGELFF	TGTGCCACCAGTCCGCAGGGGGGCACCGGGGAGCTGTTTTTT
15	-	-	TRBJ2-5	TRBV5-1	CASSLVNGVSETQYF	TGCGCCAGCAGCTTGGTTAACGGGGTGTCAGAGACCCAGTACTTC
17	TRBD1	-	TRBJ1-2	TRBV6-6	CASSPRPTTGGNNGYTF	TGTGCCAGCAGTCCCCGCCCTACTACAGGGGGTAATAATGGCTACACCTTC
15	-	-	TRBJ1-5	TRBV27	CASSSPGQVGQPQHF	TGTGCCAGCAGTTCACCGGGACAAGTCGGTCAGCCCCAGCATTTT
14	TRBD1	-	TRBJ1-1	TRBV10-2	CASSGGQGASEAFF	TGCGCCAGCAGTGGAGGACAGGGGGCATCTGAAGCTTTCTTT
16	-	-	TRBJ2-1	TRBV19	CASSTRDSSSYNEQFF	TGTGCCAGTAGTACCCGGGACTCAAGTTCCTACAATGAGCAGTTCTTC
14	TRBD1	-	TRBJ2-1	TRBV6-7	CASSYDRVHDEQFF	TGTGCCAGCAGTTACGACAGGGTACACGATGAGCAGTTCTTC
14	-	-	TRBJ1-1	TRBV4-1	CASSPRGLRSEAFF	TGCGCCAGCAGCCCCAGGGGTCTTCGGAGTGAAGCTTTCTTT
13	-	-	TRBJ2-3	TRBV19	CASSTSLADTQYF	TGTGCCAGTAGTACCTCACTAGCAGATACGCAGTATTTT
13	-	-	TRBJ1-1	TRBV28	CASSLYQKSEAFF	TGTGCCAGCAGTTTATACCAGAAATCTGAAGCTTTCTTT
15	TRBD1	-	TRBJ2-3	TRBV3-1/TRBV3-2	CASSLTGKSTDTQYF	TGTGCCAGCAGCCTGACAGGGAAGAGCACAGATACGCAGTATTTT
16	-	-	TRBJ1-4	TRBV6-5	CASSYSSGALNEKLFF	TGTGCCAGCAGTTACTCTTCAGGGGCCCTTAATGAAAAACTGTTTTTT
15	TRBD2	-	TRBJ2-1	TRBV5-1	CASSRLAGVYNEQFF	TGCGCCAGCAGTCGACTAGCGGGAGTCTACAATGAGCAGTTCTTC
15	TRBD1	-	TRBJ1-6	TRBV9	CASSVAQGARSPLHF	TGTGCCAGCAGCGTAGCCCAGGGGGCGCGTTCACCCCTCCACTTT
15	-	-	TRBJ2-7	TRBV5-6	CASSPRGGDSYEQYF	TGTGCCAGCAGCCCCCGAGGGGGGGATTCCTACGAGCAGTACTTC
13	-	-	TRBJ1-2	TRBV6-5	CASRGGGVYGYTF	TGTGCCAGCAGGGGGGGAGGTGTCTATGGCTACACCTTC
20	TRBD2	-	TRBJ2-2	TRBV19	CASRNRQGLAGSVGTGELFF	TGTGCCAGTAGAAACCGACAGGGCCTAGCGGGAAGTGTCGGCACCGGGGAGCTGTTTTTT
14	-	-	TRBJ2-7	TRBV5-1	CASSGRDSSYEQYF	TGCGCCAGCAGCGGGCGGGACAGCTCCTACGAGCAGTACTTC
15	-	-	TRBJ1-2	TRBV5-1	CASSLGGITNYGYTF	TGCGCCAGCAGCTTGGGCGGAATTACTAACTATGGCTACACCTTC
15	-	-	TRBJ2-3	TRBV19	CASSLGGQITDTQYF	TGTGCCAGTAGCCTAGGAGGGCAAATCACAGATACGCAGTATTTT
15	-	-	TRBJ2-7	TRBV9	CASSVGGRSPYEQYF	TGTGCCAGCAGCGTAGGGGGGAGGTCGCCCTACGAGCAGTACTTC
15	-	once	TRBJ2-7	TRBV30	CAWRTLTRSPYEQYF	TGTGCCTGGAGGACTCTTACCAGAAGCCCCTACGAGCAGTACTTC
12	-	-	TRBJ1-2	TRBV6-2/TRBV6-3	CASSYLSYGYTF	TGTGCCAGCAGTTACCTGTCCTATGGCTACACCTTC
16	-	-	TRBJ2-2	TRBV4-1	CASSPQGVSISGELFF	TGCGCCAGCAGCCCGCAGGGTGTTTCTATCTCCGGGGAGCTGTTTTTT
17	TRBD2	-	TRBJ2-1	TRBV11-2	CASSLPLAGGTDDEQFF	TGTGCCAGCAGCTTGCCGTTAGCGGGGGGGACCGACGATGAGCAGTTCTTC
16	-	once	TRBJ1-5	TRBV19	CASTPGIFYSNQPQHF	TGTGCCAGTACCCCGGGGATCTTTTATAGCAATCAGCCCCAGCATTTT
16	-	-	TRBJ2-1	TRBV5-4	CASSPEQFSAYNEQFF	TGTGCCAGCAGCCCTGAACAGTTCTCGGCCTACAATGAGCAGTTCTTC
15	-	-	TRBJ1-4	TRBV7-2	CASSLAWQSNEKLFF	TGTGCCAGCAGCTTAGCTTGGCAGTCTAATGAAAAACTGTTTTTT
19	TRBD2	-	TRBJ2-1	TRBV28	CASSSTVDTSGRPYNEQFF	TGTGCCAGCAGTTCCACGGTAGATACTAGCGGCCGACCCTACAATGAGCAGTTCTTC
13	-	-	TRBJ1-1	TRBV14	CASSQEQDTEAFF	TGTGCCAGCAGCCAAGAGCAGGACACTGAAGCTTTCTTT
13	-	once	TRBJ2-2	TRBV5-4	CASSHQGGGELFF	TGTGCCAGCAGTCATCAGGGGGGCGGGGAGCTGTTTTTT
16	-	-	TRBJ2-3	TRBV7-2	CASSLVGGGRTDTQYF	TGTGCCAGCAGCTTAGTCGGGGGAGGTCGGACAGATACGCAGTATTTT
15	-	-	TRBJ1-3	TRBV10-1	CASSGDSSSGNTIYF	TGCGCCAGCAGTGGGGACTCGAGCTCTGGAAACACCATATATTTT
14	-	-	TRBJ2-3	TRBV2	CASSEGLPVGTQYF	TGTGCCAGCAGTGAGGGCCTCCCGGTGGGTACGCAGTATTTT
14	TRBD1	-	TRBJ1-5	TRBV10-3	CAIRGQGINQPQHF	TGTGCCATCAGGGGACAGGGTATCAATCAGCCCCAGCATTTT
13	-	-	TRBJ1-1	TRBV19	CASSQVRGTEAFF	TGTGCCAGTTCCCAAGTAAGGGGCACTGAAGCTTTCTTT
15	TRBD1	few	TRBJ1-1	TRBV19	CASSISGTGSTEAFF	TGTGCCAGTAGTATTTCCGGGACAGGGAGTACTGAAGCTTTCTTT
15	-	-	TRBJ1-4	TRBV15	CATSRGASSTEKLFF	TGTGCCACCAGCAGAGGAGCCTCTTCCACCGAAAAACTGTTTTTT